This is a list of T cell receptor beta chains from one sample in a study of blood T cells in healthy people across ages. One entry per CDR3 protein, called by TCRdb with MiXCR from the 5' RACE reads. The profile shows around 1.5 million distinct CDR3 sequences, roughly 64% of them singletons. The specimen sequenced was blood. Source of these receptors: a man younger than 35 in good health. CDR3s include the opening cysteine and the closing phenylalanine or tryptophan.

j_gene: .
v_gene: TRBV11-2
CDR3aa: CASSWGTGGEETQYF

j_gene: TRBJ1-1
v_gene: TRBV14
CDR3aa: CASSQDPVGPGTEAFF

j_gene: TRBJ2-3
v_gene: TRBV25-1
CDR3aa: CASSTRTSGNDTQYF

j_gene: TRBJ2-7
v_gene: TRBV7-8
CDR3aa: CATRGGSGWNPYEQYF

j_gene: TRBJ2-1
v_gene: TRBV11-2
CDR3aa: CASSLDGGSGTYNEQFF

j_gene: TRBJ2-3
v_gene: TRBV3-1
CDR3aa: CASSQKETADTQYF

j_gene: TRBJ2-7
v_gene: TRBV7-2
CDR3aa: CASSSHGSPYEQYF

j_gene: TRBJ2-2
v_gene: TRBV29-1
CDR3aa: CSVLRPNTGELFF

j_gene: TRBJ1-1
v_gene: TRBV3-1
CDR3aa: CASSLPGDNTEAFF

j_gene: TRBJ2-1
v_gene: TRBV24-1
CDR3aa: CATSDLTRPSYNEQFF

j_gene: TRBJ2-5
v_gene: TRBV2
CDR3aa: CASRDIQETQYF

j_gene: TRBJ1-6
v_gene: TRBV25-1
CDR3aa: CASSRGTGAYSPLHF

j_gene: TRBJ2-1
v_gene: TRBV29-1
CDR3aa: CSVRPEYNEQFF

j_gene: TRBJ1-5
v_gene: TRBV18
CDR3aa: CASSPRAEQPQHF

j_gene: TRBJ2-3
v_gene: TRBV20-1
CDR3aa: CSARIFGQSEGDTQYF

j_gene: .
v_gene: TRBV20-1
CDR3aa: CSAWGQGGNEQYF

j_gene: TRBJ1-5
v_gene: TRBV4-3
CDR3aa: CASSQDMGGDQPQHF

j_gene: TRBJ2-1
v_gene: TRBV6-1
CDR3aa: CASSGPSGLYNEQFF

j_gene: TRBJ2-3
v_gene: TRBV7-2
CDR3aa: CASSPAGHQLDTQYF

j_gene: TRBJ2-7
v_gene: TRBV20-1
CDR3aa: CSARPTGIDGKPYF

j_gene: TRBJ2-7
v_gene: TRBV29-1
CDR3aa: CSAQEGGRSYEQYF

j_gene: TRBJ2-7
v_gene: TRBV29-1
CDR3aa: CSVARDIIYEQYF

j_gene: TRBJ2-5
v_gene: TRBV20-1
CDR3aa: CSAPPSQGLVETQYF

j_gene: TRBJ1-4
v_gene: TRBV13
CDR3aa: CPSSIRTETNEKLFF

j_gene: TRBJ2-7
v_gene: TRBV21-1
CDR3aa: CASRPGEHYEQYF

j_gene: TRBJ2-3
v_gene: TRBV4-1
CDR3aa: CASSHPTTGRTDTQYF

j_gene: TRBJ1-4
v_gene: TRBV7-2
CDR3aa: CASSLEAGRNEKLFF

j_gene: TRBJ2-2
v_gene: TRBV25-1
CDR3aa: CASSDPGGSSKTGELFF

j_gene: TRBJ2-7
v_gene: TRBV9
CDR3aa: CASSGSSGGPSSEQYF

j_gene: TRBJ2-7
v_gene: TRBV7-2
CDR3aa: CASSLTLYEQYF

j_gene: .
v_gene: TRBV6-5
CDR3aa: CASSYSGRWGEQYF

j_gene: TRBJ1-1
v_gene: TRBV6-1
CDR3aa: CASNPGLDLRMNTEAFF

j_gene: TRBJ1-5
v_gene: TRBV12-3/TRBV12-4
CDR3aa: CASRGGGGNQPQHF

j_gene: TRBJ2-1
v_gene: TRBV9
CDR3aa: CASSVVGLAYNEQFF

j_gene: TRBJ2-3
v_gene: TRBV15
CDR3aa: CATSRDLAGTSTDTQYF

j_gene: TRBJ2-4
v_gene: TRBV3-1
CDR3aa: CASSQDYSGRDIQYF

j_gene: TRBJ2-7
v_gene: TRBV20-1
CDR3aa: CSAVRDRTYEQYF

j_gene: TRBJ2-1
v_gene: TRBV7-2
CDR3aa: CASSLAGGINEQFF

j_gene: TRBJ1-1
v_gene: TRBV5-1
CDR3aa: CASSWARDRDDEAFF

j_gene: TRBJ2-1
v_gene: TRBV6-2/TRBV6-3
CDR3aa: CTSSYDGEVNEQFF

j_gene: .
v_gene: TRBV4-3
CDR3aa: CASSQEGFRSEQYF

j_gene: TRBJ1-1
v_gene: TRBV27
CDR3aa: CASSLRGLSNTEAFF

j_gene: TRBJ2-3
v_gene: TRBV20-1
CDR3aa: CSALLPSGLPDTQYF

j_gene: TRBJ2-5
v_gene: TRBV7-9
CDR3aa: CASRGWRETQYF

j_gene: TRBJ2-3
v_gene: TRBV7-2
CDR3aa: CASSPGGKRADTQYF

j_gene: TRBJ2-3
v_gene: TRBV20-1
CDR3aa: CSASYRAGVSADTQYF

j_gene: TRBJ2-7
v_gene: TRBV29-1
CDR3aa: CSVEIPDYYEQYF

j_gene: TRBJ1-2
v_gene: TRBV4-3
CDR3aa: CASSQEGQGGYGYTF

j_gene: TRBJ2-1
v_gene: TRBV5-1
CDR3aa: CASSIGGLAQNNEQFF